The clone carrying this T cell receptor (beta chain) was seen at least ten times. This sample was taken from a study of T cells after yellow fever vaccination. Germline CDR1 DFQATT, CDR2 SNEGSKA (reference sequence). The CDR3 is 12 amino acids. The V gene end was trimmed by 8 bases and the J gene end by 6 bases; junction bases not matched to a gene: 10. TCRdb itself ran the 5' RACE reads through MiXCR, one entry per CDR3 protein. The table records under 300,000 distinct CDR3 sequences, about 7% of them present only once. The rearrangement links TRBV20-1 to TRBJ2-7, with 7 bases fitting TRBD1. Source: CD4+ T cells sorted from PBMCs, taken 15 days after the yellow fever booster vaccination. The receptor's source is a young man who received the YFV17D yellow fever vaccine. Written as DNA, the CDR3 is TGCAGTACCACAGCGGACAGGCGCGAGCAGTACTTC. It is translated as CSTTADRREQYF.